This TCR beta chain was sequenced in a study of post-analysis software for immune sequencing data. Study conclusions and caveats: Among about 5 TRBV segments more frequent in patients than controls were TRBV5-6, TRBV5-1 and TRBV20-1. Strong co-clustering by F measure was seen for same-batch samples.

The length of the CDR3 is 14 residues. CDR1 SGHAT and CDR2 FQNNGV come from the germline V gene. The ends were cut back, 5 bases at V and 2 bases at J, with 13 bases in the middle. As regards this clonotype: Antigen: not known.

Unique molecular identifiers had been added to the TCR beta cDNA libraries. TCRdb reprocessed the PCR reads with MiXCR, giving one entry per CDR3 protein. The sample contains 650,000 to 850,000 distinct CDR3 sequences, roughly 50% of which appear only once. The material sequenced was blood. This chain joins TRBV11-2 and TRBJ2-7; D might be TRBD1 (5 bases). The clonotype comes from a girl aged 5-17 years with multiple sclerosis. CDR3 nucleotide sequence: TGTGCCAGCAGCAGAAAAGACAGAGCCTACGAGCAGTACTTC. Its protein is CASSRKDRAYEQYF. Complete variable domain (other parts from reference TRBV11-2 and TRBJ2-7): EAGVAQSPRYKIIEKRQSVAFWCNPISGHATLYWYQQILGQGPKLLIQFQNNGVVDDSQLPKDRFSAERLKGVDSTLKIQPAKLEDSAVYLCASSRKDRAYEQYFGPGTRLTVT.